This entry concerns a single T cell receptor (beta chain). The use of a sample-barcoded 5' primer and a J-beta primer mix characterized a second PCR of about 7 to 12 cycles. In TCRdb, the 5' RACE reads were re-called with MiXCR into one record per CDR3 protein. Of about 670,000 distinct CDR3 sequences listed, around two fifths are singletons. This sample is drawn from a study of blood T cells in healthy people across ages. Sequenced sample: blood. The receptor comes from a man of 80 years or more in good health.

The CDR3 loop reads CASSSASGANTGELFF. CDR3 sequence (DNA): TGTGCCAGCAGCTCGGCTAGCGGCGCGAACACCGGGGAGCTGTTTTTT. The chain employs TRBV7-6 and TRBJ2-2; 7 nucleotides match TRBD2. V was pared by 4 bases and J by 0 bases, with 5 bases of the junction left unmatched. This CDR3 contains 16 residues. Per germline, CDR1 SGHVS and CDR2 FNYEAQ.